The 10 T cell receptor beta chains below come from one sample, sequenced in a study of blood T cells in healthy people across ages. Through a sample-barcoded 5' primer and a J-beta primer mix, a second PCR was run for about 6 to 12 cycles. TCRdb reprocessed the 5' RACE reads with MiXCR, giving one entry per CDR3 protein. The sample records some 790,000 distinct CDR3 sequences, 29% being singletons. What was sequenced was blood. The receptors here all came from a woman older than 75 in good health.

This clonotype was counted ten times or more. This chain connects TRBV7-6 to TRBJ2-6; D may be TRBD1 or TRBD2 (5 bases each). Germline V gene data show CDR1 as SGHVS and CDR2 as FNYEAQ. This CDR3 is 18 amino acids long. V lost 2 bases to trimming and J lost 0 bases, with 14 bases between them. DNA for the CDR3: TGTGCCAGCAGCTTAATCTTCGGGGCCGTCTCTGGGGCCAACGTCCTGACTTTC. Protein sequence: CASSLIFGAVSGANVLTF.

With regard to this clonotype: Germline and junction disagree at one end, which may indicate a read error. The V and J genes are TRBV5-1 and TRBJ2-6; 9 positions match TRBD1. The CDR3 covers 19 residues. CDR1 SGHRS and CDR2 YFSETQ come from the germline V gene. As DNA, the CDR3 is TGCGCCAGCAGCCACAACAGGGGGCAACTTCGCTCTGGGGCCAACGTCCAGACTTTC. Encoded protein: CASSHNRGQLRSGANVQTF.

The chain combines TRBV12-3 or TRBV12-4 with TRBJ2-7, with D perhaps matching TRBD2 (6 bases). CDR3 length equals 15 residues. The germline V and J ends were trimmed by 1 base and 8 bases, with 18 bases remaining between them. CDR3 in amino acids: CASSLGRRGLVKQYF. For the CDR3, the DNA is TGTGCCAGCAGTTTAGGTCGGCGGGGCCTCGTCAAGCAGTACTTC.

As for this clonotype: A read error is possible here, since a much larger clone lies one base away. The rearrangement uses TRBV28 and TRBJ2-3; D is possibly TRBD2 (7 bases). The CDR3 length is 15 residues. V lost 3 bases, J lost 6 bases, and 16 bases lay in between. Germline CDR1 MDHEN, CDR2 SYDVKM. The CDR3, as DNA: TGTGCCAGCAGTTTCAGGGAGGGCGGGGGCGATACGCAGTATTTT. It encodes CASSFREGGGDTQYF.

There are many counts of this clonotype. The chain employs TRBV29-1 and TRBJ1-1; D is undetermined. This CDR3 has 11 amino acids. Germline lookup yields CDR1 SQVTM and CDR2 ANQGSEA. The CDR3 region is CSVLSNTEAFF. The CDR3 DNA reads TGCTCTGTACTTTCGAACACTGAAGCTTTCTTT.

This clonotype has at least ten counts. This chain uses TRBV5-1 with TRBJ2-4, with 9 bases identical to TRBD1. The CDR3 is 17 amino acids. V lost 0 bases to trimming and J lost 3 bases; unmatched junction nucleotides: 7. Per germline, CDR1 SGHRS and CDR2 YFSETQ. CDR3 DNA sequence: TGCGCCAGCAGCTTGGTCCGGGACAGGGCGGGCAAAAACATTCAGTACTTC. Translation gives CASSLVRDRAGKNIQYF.

This clonotype was seen repeatedly, ten times or more. This chain links TRBV7-2 with TRBJ2-5; D is undetermined. The V gene lost 4 bases and the J gene lost 5 bases, with 14 bases spanning the gap. The germline V gene encodes CDR1 SGHTA and CDR2 FQGNSA. This CDR3 has 14 amino acids. CDR3 region: CASSSPLGFETQYF. In DNA, the CDR3 is TGTGCCAGCAGCTCCCCGTTAGGGTTTGAGACCCAGTACTTC.

Remarks on this clonotype: A much larger clonotype is one base distant, so this may be a read error. The chain combines TRBV5-6 with TRBJ2-1; no reliable D call. Per the germline V gene, CDR1 is SGHDT and CDR2 is YYEEEE. The CDR3 has 16 amino acids. This CDR3 reads CASSFYLRSSYDEQFF. The CDR3 nucleotides read TGTGCCAGCAGCTTTTATCTGAGGAGCTCCTACGATGAGCAGTTCTTC. The entire variable domain, with the rest obtained from reference TRBV5-6 and TRBJ2-1, is as follows: DAGVTQSPTHLIKTRGQQVTLRCSPKSGHDTVSWYQQALGQGPQFIFQYYEEEERQRGNFPDRFSGHQFPNYSSELNVNALLLGDSALYLCASSFYLRSSYDEQFFGPGTRLTVL.

Notes on this clonotype: This may come from a read error, since a much larger clone is one base off. The chain uses TRBV5-5 and TRBJ2-5; D possibly matches TRBD1 or TRBD2 (5 bases each). The last part of the DNA fits TRBJ2-7 better; the J call may be wrong. CDR3 length: 14 residues. Germline V lookup: CDR1 SGHKS, CDR2 YYEKEE (reference sequence). The CDR3 loop is CASSWISAGTEQYF. The CDR3 DNA follows: TGTGCCAGCAGCTGGATATCGGCAGGGACCGAGCAGTACTTC.

The sample holds many counts of this clonotype. This CDR3 is CASRLSGLAGTDTQYF. CDR3 in DNA: TGTGCCAGCAGACTAAGTGGACTAGCGGGTACAGATACGCAGTATTTT. J is TRBJ2-3 and V is TRBV7-2; 11 positions match TRBD2. This CDR3 has 16 residues. From germline, CDR1 is SGHTA and CDR2 FQGNSA. J lost 3 bases, V lost 6 bases, and 8 bases had no gene match.